Presented here are 11 T cell receptor beta chains from one specimen sequenced in a study of human T cells and chemical hapten exposure. Time point in this sample: pre-sensitization, week 0. Documented treatment: therapeutic diphenylcyclopropenone sensitization with weekly scalp DPC. TCRdb reprocessed the RACE reads with MiXCR, giving one entry per CDR3 protein. The table includes roughly 38,000 distinct CDR3 sequences, about an eighth detected once. The source material was whole blood, sampled in connection with sensitization to the hapten diphenylcyclopropenone (DPC). The source is a woman between 25 and 40 years old with alopecia areata. Some clones in this sample may be carry-over from other donors' samples.

In its sample, this clonotype was seen a few times. The gene calls are TRBV20-1 and TRBJ2-3; 14 nucleotides agree with TRBD2. This CDR3 contains 15 residues. The germline gives CDR1 DFQATT, CDR2 SNEGSKA (reference sequence). The V gene end was trimmed by 4 bases and the J gene end by 5 bases; junction bases not matched to a gene: 5. CDR3 loop: CSATGTSGSQDTQYF. CDR3 nucleotide sequence: TGCAGTGCTACCGGGACTAGCGGGAGTCAAGATACGCAGTATTTT.

By frequency in the sample, this clonotype is medium-sized. The chain is built from TRBV29-1 and TRBJ2-5; 8 bases align to TRBD2. Looked up from germline, CDR1 is SQVTM and CDR2 is ANQGSEA. Trimming removed 6 bases from V and 1 base from J; junction bases left unmatched: 1. The CDR3 covers 12 residues. The DNA for the CDR3 is TGCAGCGTCACTAGCGGCCAAGAGACCCAGTACTTC. This sequence encodes CSVTSGQETQYF.

This clonotype showed up just a few times. The chain carries TRBV28 and TRBJ2-7; no definite D call. The V gene's germline CDR1 is MDHEN and CDR2 SYDVKM. The length of the CDR3 is 13 residues. V dropped 6 bases and J dropped 1 base, with 10 bases sitting between them. The CDR3 bases are TGTGCCAGCAGCTCCCCCCCGTCCTACGAGCAGTACTTC. It yields the protein CASSSPPSYEQYF.

V is TRBV21-1 and J is TRBJ2-5; TRBD1 is the table's D call and was not checked against the DNA. TRBV21-1 is shown as a pseudogene. CDR3 length: 17 residues. The CDR3 sequence: CASSKWAEVGSEETQYF. The CDR3 coding sequence is TGTGCCAGCAGCAAATGGGCGGAGGTGGGCTCGGAAGAGACCCAGTACTTC.

This clonotype has a count of ten or more. This sequence joins TRBV9 and TRBJ2-1; 14 bases align to TRBD2. The germline V gene has CDR1 SGDLS and CDR2 YYNGEE. This CDR3 has 15 amino acids. V gave up 4 bases and J gave up 7 bases; unmatched junction bases: 4. The CDR3 DNA sequence: TGTGCCAGCAGCTTCGGACTAGCGGGAGGTAATGAGCAGTTCTTC. Its protein product is CASSFGLAGGNEQFF.

This clonotype was picked up many times. The chain couples TRBV29-1 to TRBJ1-2; 9 bases match TRBD1. This CDR3 spans 13 amino acids. Losses at the gene ends were 7 bases for V and 4 bases for J; bases not matched to a gene: 7. CDR1 is SQVTM and CDR2 is ANQGSEA in the germline V gene. DNA for the CDR3: TGCAGCGCCAACCAGGGACAGGGCTATGGCTACACCTTC. Amino acid sequence: CSANQGQGYGYTF.

This clonotype was seen at least ten times. CDR3 amino acids: CASSHISTGELFF. Here the CDR3 DNA reads TGTGCCAGCAGCCATATCTCCACCGGGGAGCTGTTTTTT. The genes are TRBV3-1 and TRBJ2-2, with D uncertain. Trimming removed 3 bases at V and 4 bases at J, with 6 bases between. Germline V gene sequence: CDR1 LGHDT, CDR2 YNNKEL (reference sequence). The CDR3 is 13 amino acids.

The CDR3 loop is CAISSTGREETQYF. For the CDR3, the DNA is TGTGCCATCAGCAGCACTGGGAGGGAAGAGACCCAGTACTTC. The rearrangement links TRBV10-3 to TRBJ2-5, with TRBD2 matching 7 bases. Germline V lookup: CDR1 ENHRY, CDR2 SYGVKD. The CDR3 is 14 residues long. After removal of 6 bases from V and 3 bases from J, the junction contained 7 bases not matched to a gene.

This clonotype has at least ten counts. This chain uses TRBV7-2 with TRBJ2-1; 13 nucleotides align to TRBD2. After removal of 4 bases from V and 0 bases from J, the junction contained 12 bases not matched to a gene. From germline, CDR1 is SGHTA and CDR2 FQGNSA. The CDR3 spans 20 residues. The CDR3 DNA reads TGTGCCAGCAGCTCCGGAGTCGGACTAGCGGGAGATGGCTCCTACAATGAGCAGTTCTTC. Amino acid sequence: CASSSGVGLAGDGSYNEQFF.

Many counts were recorded for this clonotype. The chain uses TRBV6-2 or TRBV6-3 and TRBJ2-1; possibly TRBD1 for D (6 bases). Germline loops: CDR1 MNHEY, CDR2 SVGEGT. Trimming pared 8 bases from V and 4 bases from J, leaving 9 bases between. This CDR3 is 12 amino acids long. CDR3 residues: CASCTGYNEQFF. CDR3 DNA sequence: TGTGCCAGCTGTACAGGGTACAATGAGCAGTTCTTC.

This chain uses TRBV7-6 with TRBJ1-4; D is uncertain. Germline CDR1 reads SGHVS; CDR2 reads FNYEAQ. With 5 bases removed from V and 8 bases from J, the gap between germline ends came to 18 bases. The CDR3 extends over 15 amino acids. CDR3 in DNA: TGTGCCAGCAGCGAAAGACCCGACATGGGAGAAAAACTGTTTTTT. It translates to CASSERPDMGEKLFF.